The 30 T cell receptor beta chains below come from one sample, sequenced in a study of blood T cells in healthy people across ages. It was with a sample-barcoded 5' primer and a J-beta primer mix that a second PCR of roughly 7 to 12 cycles was run. Using its own MiXCR run on the 5' RACE reads, TCRdb lists one record per CDR3 protein. The sample lists a few hundred thousand distinct CDR3 sequences; over 45% were seen once. The sample taken for sequencing was blood. The source is a man in his sixties in good health.

The chain recombines TRBV10-3 with TRBJ1-2; TRBD1 might be the D (5 bases). The CDR3 is 14 amino acids. Germline CDR1 is ENHRY and CDR2 is SYGVKD. With 10 bases removed from V and 2 bases from J, the gap between germline ends came to 17 bases. In DNA, the CDR3 is TGTGCCACCTCGTTAGGACAAGTGAACTATGGCTACACCTTC. The encoded protein is CATSLGQVNYGYTF.

In nucleotides, the CDR3 is TGCGCCAGCAGCCAAGGCCAAAGTTCACCCCTCCACTTT. Residues: CASSQGQSSPLHF. The chain uses TRBV4-3 and TRBJ1-6; D not resolved. CDR1 and CDR2 from the germline V gene are LGHNA and YSLEER. The CDR3 extends over 13 amino acids. The ends were cut back, 1 base at V and 9 bases at J, with 7 bases in the middle.

This sequence joins TRBV20-1 and TRBJ2-1, with 7 bases lining up with TRBD1. Germline assignment: CDR1 DFQATT and CDR2 SNEGSKA (reference sequence). V shed 4 bases, J shed 5 bases, and the junction held 11 bases outside the gene matches. The CDR3 has 15 amino acids. This CDR3 reads CSATTTGQANNEQFF. The DNA for the CDR3 is TGCAGTGCTACCACCACAGGACAGGCGAACAATGAGCAGTTCTTC.

This clonotype was seen more than once but under ten times. For the CDR3, the DNA is TGCAGTGCTAGTAGATCGCGGGGATCCTACGAGCAGTACTTC. It encodes CSASRSRGSYEQYF. The chain recombines TRBV20-1 with TRBJ2-7, with D tentatively TRBD2 (6 bases). This CDR3 region has 14 residues. Germline CDR1 is DFQATT and CDR2 is SNEGSKA (reference sequence). V was pared by 3 bases and J by 1 base, with 13 bases between.

This chain connects TRBV4-1 to TRBJ2-3, with 13 bases fitting TRBD2. The CDR3 length is 18 residues. In germline, CDR1 is MGHRA, CDR2 YSYEKL. Trimming cost V 1 base and J 4 bases; bases outside gene matches: 8. CDR3: CASSQAGTSGTRADTQYF. CDR3 bases: TGCGCCAGCAGCCAAGCCGGGACTAGCGGGACTAGGGCAGATACGCAGTATTTT.

This clonotype has just a few counts. The V gene is TRBV6-1, the J gene TRBJ2-3, with a weak D call TRBD1 (5 bases). The germline V gene encodes CDR1 MNHNS and CDR2 SASEGT. V was trimmed by 6 bases and J by 2 bases, leaving 12 bases between them. The CDR3 runs 14 residues. CDR3 bases: TGTGCCAGCAGGTGGACACGCCCCACAGATACGCAGTATTTT. It codes for CASRWTRPTDTQYF.

CDR3 residues: CSARQQEGIEQFF. The CDR3 DNA is TGCAGTGCTAGACAACAGGAAGGCATTGAGCAGTTCTTC. V and J are TRBV20-1 and TRBJ2-1, with TRBD1 as a possible D gene (5 bases). Trimming left V 2 bases short and J 9 bases short, with 14 bases between. CDR1 and CDR2 from the germline V gene are DFQATT and SNEGSKA (reference sequence). CDR3 length equals 13 residues.

The rearrangement links TRBV7-9 to TRBJ1-1, with D maybe TRBD1 (6 bases). V lost 5 bases to trimming and J lost 4 bases, with 17 bases between them. CDR1 and CDR2 from the germline V gene are SEHNR and FQNEAQ (reference sequence). The CDR3 extends over 15 amino acids. The CDR3 sequence is CASSDEGGRSTEAFF. CDR3 DNA: TGTGCCAGCAGCGATGAGGGGGGTAGGAGCACTGAAGCTTTCTTT.

This clonotype appeared a few times. V and J are TRBV15 and TRBJ2-1; D gene unclear. This CDR3 is 13 amino acids long. V was clipped by 0 bases and J by 9 bases, with 9 bases between them. Germline V CDR1 and CDR2: LNHNV, YYDKDF (reference sequence). Here the CDR3 DNA reads TGTGCCACCAGCAGAGATCTCACCGCTGAGCAGTTCTTC. Its translation is CATSRDLTAEQFF.

This clonotype has ten or more counts. This sequence joins TRBV29-1 and TRBJ2-1; no clear D. The CDR3 is made up of 13 amino acids. V lost 3 bases to trimming and J lost 7 bases, with 13 bases between them. CDR1 is SQVTM and CDR2 is ANQGSEA in the germline V gene. In DNA, the CDR3 is TGCAGCGTTGACACGTCATCCATAAATGAGCAGTTCTTC. It specifies CSVDTSSINEQFF.

This clonotype came up many times. V is TRBV6-2 or TRBV6-3 and J is TRBJ2-7, with a weak D call TRBD2 (5 bases). Trimming stripped 6 bases from V and 0 bases from J, with 15 bases between. The CDR3 is 15 amino acids. Germline V CDR1 and CDR2: MNHEY, SVGEGT. CDR3 nucleotides: TGTGCCAGCAGGTTCGAGAGGGCCCTCTCCTACGAGCAGTACTTC. This gives the protein CASRFERALSYEQYF.

This clonotype was seen a few times. This chain uses TRBV29-1 with TRBJ1-2; D not certain. This CDR3 contains 12 residues. Germline V gives CDR1 SQVTM, CDR2 ANQGSEA. Deletions cut 3 bases from V and 7 bases from J, with 12 bases between. The CDR3 sequence: CSVEPAIGGYTF. CDR3 coding DNA: TGCAGCGTTGAGCCTGCTATTGGTGGCTACACCTTC. The full variable domain, completed using reference TRBV29-1 and TRBJ1-2, is SAVISQKPSRDICQRGTSLTIQCQVDSQVTMMFWYRQQPGQSLTLIATANQGSEATYESGFVIDKFPISRPNLTFSTLTVSNMSPEDSSIYLCSVEPAIGGYTFGSGTRLTVV.

This clonotype has only a few counts. V gene TRBV7-9 combines with J gene TRBJ1-6; 7 bases map to TRBD1. This CDR3 has 14 residues. Trimming removed 5 bases from V and 7 bases from J; junction bases left unmatched: 5. From germline, CDR1 is SEHNR and CDR2 FQNEAQ (reference sequence). As DNA, the CDR3 is TGTGCCAGCAGCGCGGGGACAGAAAATTCACCCCTCCACTTT. It specifies CASSAGTENSPLHF.

The sample holds a few counts of this clonotype. This rearrangement joins TRBV24-1 to TRBJ2-5, with TRBD2 identical over 9 bases. Judging by the DNA end, TRBJ2-7 fits better; the J call may be wrong. This CDR3 has 13 amino acids. Germline assignment: CDR1 KGHDR and CDR2 SFDVKD. The CDR3 region is CATSDPSGTEQYF. As DNA, the CDR3 is TGTGCCACCAGTGATCCTAGCGGGACCGAGCAGTACTTC.

In DNA, the CDR3 is TGTGCCAGCAGCCCTAGGCCAGGATCTAGCGGGGAAAGCACAGATACGCAGTATTTT. Translating gives CASSPRPGSSGESTDTQYF. The chain is built from TRBV9 and TRBJ2-3; TRBD2 matches at 9 bases. Germline CDR1 and CDR2: SGDLS and YYNGEE. J was trimmed by 0 bases and V by 4 bases; bases with no gene match: 15. This CDR3 comprises 19 residues.

The chain combines TRBV7-2 with TRBJ2-5; 10 bases match TRBD2. The DNA matches TRBJ2-7 better at its end, which makes the J call doubtful. The CDR3 is made up of 14 amino acids. Germline-derived CDR1 and CDR2 are SGHTA and FQGNSA. CDR3 in DNA: TGTGCCAGCAGCCCGGGACTAGCGAGGGCCGAGCAGTACTTC. Protein sequence: CASSPGLARAEQYF.

The V gene is TRBV7-9, the J gene TRBJ2-7; D is uncertain. V gave up 5 bases and J gave up 2 bases, with 10 bases separating them. This CDR3 region has 13 residues. Germline V gene data show CDR1 as SEHNR and CDR2 as FQNEAQ (reference sequence). Written as DNA, the CDR3 is TGTGCCAGCAGCCCTACAAGCACCTACGAGCAGTACTTC. Its protein product is CASSPTSTYEQYF.

Points on this clonotype: At one of its ends the junction is not consistent with the germline gene, which may arise from a read error. This chain links TRBV6-2 or TRBV6-3 with TRBJ2-5, with 7 nucleotides matching TRBD2. Germline CDR1 reads MNHEY; CDR2 reads SVGEGT. This CDR3 is built from 14 residues. Here the CDR3 DNA reads TGTGTCAGCAGACGATCTAGCGGACAAGAGACCCAGTACTTC. Translated: CVSRRSSGQETQYF.

V and J are TRBV7-9 and TRBJ2-3; 10 bases match TRBD2. Germline CDR1 and CDR2: SEHNR and FQNEAQ (reference sequence). Trimming removed 5 bases from V and 3 bases from J; junction bases left unmatched: 2. The CDR3 has 14 residues. The CDR3 coding sequence is TGTGCCAGCAGCCAACTAGCGGGGACAGATACGCAGTATTTT. This gives the protein CASSQLAGTDTQYF.

V is TRBV4-1 and J is TRBJ2-1; TRBD2 agrees at 9 bases. CDR3 length: 19 residues. Germline trimming cut 4 bases from V and 0 bases from J; bases unmatched to any gene: 13. Germline V gene lookup returns CDR1 MGHRA and CDR2 YSYEKL. The CDR3 nucleotides are TGCGCCAGCAGCCGTGTGAGCGGGGGGATGGCCAGCTCCTACAATGAGCAGTTCTTC. This translates into CASSRVSGGMASSYNEQFF.

This clonotype was detected many times. The chain joins TRBV28 to TRBJ2-3; weak D call: TRBD1 (6 bases). There are 14 residues in the CDR3. V lost 5 bases and J lost 1, with 10 bases in between. Germline V lookup: CDR1 MDHEN, CDR2 SYDVKM. CDR3 nucleotide sequence: TGTGCCAGCAGTGGGGCAGGGGGCACAGATACGCAGTATTTT. Encoded protein: CASSGAGGTDTQYF.

The J gene is TRBJ2-5, the V gene TRBV29-1; D gene unclear. Per the germline V gene, CDR1 is SQVTM and CDR2 is ANQGSEA. CDR3 length: 13 residues. The germline V and J ends were trimmed by 0 bases and 3 bases, with 8 bases remaining between them. The DNA of the CDR3 is TGCAGCGTTGAAGACTACGTCAAAGAGACCCAGTACTTC. It is translated as CSVEDYVKETQYF.

This clonotype turned up a few times. The chain combines TRBV25-1 with TRBJ2-7; 8 bases line up with TRBD2. The germline gives CDR1 MGHDK, CDR2 SYGVNS. V was pared by 7 bases and J by 11 bases, with 10 bases of the junction left unmatched. This CDR3 spans 12 amino acids. This chain's CDR3 is CASTATSARKYF. In DNA form, the CDR3 reads TGTGCCAGCACCGCGACTAGCGCGAGGAAGTACTTC.

Many counts were recorded for this clonotype. The rearrangement links TRBV7-2 to TRBJ2-7, with a tentative D call TRBD1 (7 bases). The CDR3 is 15 amino acids. Trimming left V 4 bases short and J 2 bases short, with 15 bases between. Germline V lookup: CDR1 SGHTA, CDR2 FQGNSA. This CDR3 reads CASSSGGRGAYEQYF. The CDR3 nucleotides are TGTGCCAGCAGCTCCGGGGGCAGGGGGGCCTACGAGCAGTACTTC.

The CDR3 is CAISDGQGGANEKLFF. Written as DNA, the CDR3 is TGTGCCATCAGTGACGGACAGGGTGGGGCTAATGAAAAACTGTTTTTT. The chain employs TRBV10-3 and TRBJ1-4; 8 bases map to TRBD1. Germline lookup yields CDR1 ENHRY and CDR2 SYGVKD. With 3 bases clipped from V and 3 bases from J, the junction kept 6 bases outside the gene matches. This CDR3 has 16 amino acids.

The chain employs TRBV3-1 and TRBJ1-2, with D unresolved. This CDR3 is 15 amino acids long. The germline V gene encodes CDR1 LGHDT and CDR2 YNNKEL (reference sequence). The V and J ends lost 1 base and 4 bases respectively, with 13 bases between them. The DNA of the CDR3 is TGTGCCAGCAGCCAAGCCTTGGGTGGCGTCTATGGCTACACCTTC. It translates to CASSQALGGVYGYTF.

This clonotype was observed many times. This rearrangement joins TRBV14 to TRBJ2-2, with D perhaps TRBD2 (5 bases). CDR1 and CDR2 from the germline V gene are SGHDN and FVKESK. The CDR3 extends over 15 amino acids. V was shortened by 0 bases and J by 7 bases, with 12 bases between the two germline ends. The CDR3 loop is CASSQEPDLVGELFF. DNA of the CDR3: TGTGCCAGCAGCCAAGAACCGGACTTAGTCGGGGAGCTGTTTTTT.

The chain carries TRBV28 and TRBJ2-5, with D hard to call. TRBJ2-7 matches the DNA end more closely, so the J call is doubtful. The CDR3 is 14 residues long. The germline CDR1 and CDR2 sequences are MDHEN and SYDVKM. The CDR3 DNA is TGTGCCAGCAGTCTCTTAGGGATATTCTACGAGCAGTACTTC. Its translation is CASSLLGIFYEQYF.

The chain joins TRBV7-2 to TRBJ2-7; D ambiguous. CDR3 size: 12 residues. Per the germline V gene, CDR1 is SGHTA and CDR2 is FQGNSA. The V gene lost 5 bases and the J gene lost 2 bases, with 7 bases spanning the gap. CDR3 in amino acids: CASSIATYEQYF. In nucleotides, the CDR3 is TGTGCCAGCAGCATCGCCACCTACGAGCAGTACTTC.

CDR3 bases: TGTGCCAGCAGCCGATCCACAGGTTTTGGAAACATTCAGTACTTC. Its translation: CASSRSTGFGNIQYF. The gene calls are TRBV28 and TRBJ2-4; a possible D gene is TRBD1 (5 bases). CDR3 length equals 15 residues. Deletions cut 6 bases from V and 6 bases from J, with 18 bases between. CDR1 and CDR2 from the germline V gene are MDHEN and SYDVKM.